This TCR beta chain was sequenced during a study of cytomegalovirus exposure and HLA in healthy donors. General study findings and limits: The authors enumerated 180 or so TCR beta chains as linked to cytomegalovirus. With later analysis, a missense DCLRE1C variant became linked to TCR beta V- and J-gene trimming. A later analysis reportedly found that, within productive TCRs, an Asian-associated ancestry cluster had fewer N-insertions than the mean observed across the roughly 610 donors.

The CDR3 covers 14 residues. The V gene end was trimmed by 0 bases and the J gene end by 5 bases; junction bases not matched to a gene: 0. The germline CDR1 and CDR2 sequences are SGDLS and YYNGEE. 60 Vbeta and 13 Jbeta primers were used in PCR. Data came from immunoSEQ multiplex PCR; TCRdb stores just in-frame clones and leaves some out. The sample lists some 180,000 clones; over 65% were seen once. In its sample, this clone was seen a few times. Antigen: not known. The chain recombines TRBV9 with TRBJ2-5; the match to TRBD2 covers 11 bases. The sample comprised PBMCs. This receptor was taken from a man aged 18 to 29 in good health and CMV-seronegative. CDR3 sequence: CASSVGTSGETQYF. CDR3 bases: TGTGCCAGCAGCGTAGGGACTAGCGGGGAGACCCAGTACTTC. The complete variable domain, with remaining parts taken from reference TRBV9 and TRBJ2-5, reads DSGVTQTPKHLITATGQRVTLRCSPRSGDLSVYWYQQSLDQGLQFLIQYYNGEERAKGNILERFSAQQFPDLHSELNLSSLELGDSALYFCASSVGTSGETQYFGPGTRLLVL.